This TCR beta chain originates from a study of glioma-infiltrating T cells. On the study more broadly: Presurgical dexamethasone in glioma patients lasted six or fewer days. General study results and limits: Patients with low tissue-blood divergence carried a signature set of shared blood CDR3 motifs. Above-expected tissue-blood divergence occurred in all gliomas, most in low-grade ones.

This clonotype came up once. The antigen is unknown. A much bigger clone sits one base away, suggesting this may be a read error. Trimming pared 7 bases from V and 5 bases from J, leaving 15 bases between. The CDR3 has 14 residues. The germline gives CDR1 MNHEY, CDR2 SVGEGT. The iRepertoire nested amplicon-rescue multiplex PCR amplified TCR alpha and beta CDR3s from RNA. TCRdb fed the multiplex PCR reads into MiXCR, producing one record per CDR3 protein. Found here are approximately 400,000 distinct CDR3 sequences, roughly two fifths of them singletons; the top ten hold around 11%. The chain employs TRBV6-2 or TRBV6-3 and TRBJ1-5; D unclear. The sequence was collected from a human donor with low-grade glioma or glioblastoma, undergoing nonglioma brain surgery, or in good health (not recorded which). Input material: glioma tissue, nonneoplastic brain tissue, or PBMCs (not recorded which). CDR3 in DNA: TGTGCCAGCAAAGCCCCAATGAGCTATCAGCCCCAGCATTTT. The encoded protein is CASKAPMSYQPQHF.